Listed below are T cell receptor beta chains from one sample, sequenced in a study of identical twins. TCRdb ran MiXCR on the 5' RACE reads and lists one entry per CDR3 protein. The sample lists 400,000 to 650,000 distinct CDR3 sequences; roughly a fifth were seen once. The data were also submitted as part of a second study, on T cells expressing NK-cell markers.

Sequencing input: CD4+ T cells sorted from blood. The receptors here all came from a woman younger than 30 in good health. CDR3s include the opening cysteine and the closing phenylalanine or tryptophan. A D gene is named only where the DNA matches it firmly. Part of the rows lack a size; the others show once, few, many or a class for expanded clones.

j_gene | abundance | d_gene | v_gene | CDR3aa | CDR3nt
TRBJ1-3 | few | NA | TRBV18 | CASSPANSGNTIYF | TGTGCCAGCTCGCCCGCGAACTCTGGAAACACCATATATTTT
TRBJ2-6 | few | NA | TRBV10-3 | CAISALMAAGANVLTF | TGTGCCATCAGTGCCCTCATGGCAGCTGGGGCCAACGTCCTGACTTTC
TRBJ1-2 | NA | NA | TRBV29-1 | CSVQGLRGYTF | TGCAGCGTTCAAGGGCTTCGAGGCTACACCTTC
TRBJ2-6 | NA | NA | TRBV4-2 | CASSQEAPRADSGANVLTF | TGTGCCAGCAGCCAGGAAGCTCCCAGGGCAGACTCTGGGGCCAACGTCCTGACTTTC
TRBJ1-1 | few | NA | TRBV20-1 | CSARGVSANTEAFF | TGCAGTGCTAGAGGTGTGTCAGCGAACACTGAAGCTTTCTTT
TRBJ2-1 | few | TRBD1 | TRBV20-1 | CSARGRDRGYNEQFF | TGCAGTGCTAGGGGGCGGGACAGGGGCTACAATGAGCAGTTCTTC
TRBJ2-3 | NA | TRBD2 | TRBV20-1 | CSALGLAGLTDTQYF | TGCAGTGCCCTGGGACTAGCGGGGCTCACAGATACGCAGTATTTT
TRBJ2-1 | many | TRBD2 | TRBV5-1 | CASSYQTSAHSYNEQFF | TGCGCCAGCAGCTACCAAACTAGCGCCCACTCCTACAATGAGCAGTTCTTC
TRBJ2-4 | few | NA | TRBV5-1 | CASRPGTAKNIQYF | TGCGCCAGCAGACCCGGGACAGCCAAAAACATTCAGTACTTC
TRBJ2-1 | many | NA | TRBV4-1 | CASSHDLERISSYNEQFF | TGCGCCAGCAGCCATGACCTGGAGCGGATAAGCTCCTACAATGAGCAGTTCTTC
TRBJ2-7 | NA | TRBD2 | TRBV5-1 | CASSAGLILSYEQYF | TGCGCCAGCAGCGCGGGACTAATACTAAGCTACGAGCAGTACTTC